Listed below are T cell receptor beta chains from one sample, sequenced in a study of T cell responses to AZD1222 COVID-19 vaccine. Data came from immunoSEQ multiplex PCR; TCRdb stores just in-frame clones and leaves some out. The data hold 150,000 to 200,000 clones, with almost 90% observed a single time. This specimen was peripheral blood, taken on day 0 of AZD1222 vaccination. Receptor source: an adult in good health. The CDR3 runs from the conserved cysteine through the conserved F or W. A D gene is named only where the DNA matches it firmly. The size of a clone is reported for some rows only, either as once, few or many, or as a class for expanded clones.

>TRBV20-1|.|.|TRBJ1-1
CSASWGRRDTEAFF
TGCAGTGCTAGTTGGGGGCGCAGAGACACTGAAGCTTTCTTT
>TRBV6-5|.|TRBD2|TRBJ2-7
CASSKHGGAYEQYF
TGTGCCAGCAGTAAACACGGGGGGGCCTACGAGCAGTACTTC
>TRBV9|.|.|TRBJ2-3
CASSVATVGPTDTQYF
TGTGCCAGCAGCGTAGCTACCGTGGGTCCCACAGATACGCAGTATTTT
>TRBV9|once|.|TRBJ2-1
CASSGGTRSYNEQFF
TGTGCCAGCAGCGGGGGGACACGCTCCTACAATGAGCAGTTCTTC
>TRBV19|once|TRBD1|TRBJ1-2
CASISGGTGNYGYTF
TGTGCCAGCATCTCCGGTGGGACAGGGAACTATGGCTACACCTTC
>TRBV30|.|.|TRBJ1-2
CAWSGQPNYGYTF
TGTGCCTGGAGTGGACAGCCTAACTATGGCTACACCTTC
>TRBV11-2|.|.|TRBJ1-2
CASSLVADYGYTF
TGTGCCAGCAGCCTAGTGGCAGACTATGGCTACACCTTC
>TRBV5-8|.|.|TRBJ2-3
CARTRDGGSTDTQYF
TGTGCCAGGACCCGGGACGGGGGAAGCACAGATACGCAGTATTTT
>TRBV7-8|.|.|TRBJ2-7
CASSFGPGDEQYF
TGTGCCAGCAGCTTTGGACCGGGGGATGAGCAGTACTTC
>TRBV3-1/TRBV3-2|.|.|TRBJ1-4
CASMPPAGGREEKLFF
TGTGCCAGCATGCCACCTGCCGGGGGGCGTGAGGAAAAACTGTTTTTT
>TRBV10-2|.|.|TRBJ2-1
CASSELNRNEQFF
TGCGCCAGCAGTGAACTAAACCGAAATGAGCAGTTCTTC
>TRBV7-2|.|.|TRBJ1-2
CASSPRTGTYLVYGYTF
TGTGCCAGCAGCCCACGCACGGGGACCTACTTGGTCTATGGCTACACCTTC
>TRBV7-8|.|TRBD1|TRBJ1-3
CASSGGLNPRSGNTIYF
TGTGCCAGCTCAGGGGGGCTAAACCCCCGTTCTGGAAACACCATATATTTT
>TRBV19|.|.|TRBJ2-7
CASSITEGLYSYEQYF
TGTGCCAGTAGTATTACCGAAGGACTGTACTCCTACGAGCAGTACTTC
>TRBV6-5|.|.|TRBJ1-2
CASSGWGEAIGYTF
TGTGCCAGCAGCGGATGGGGGGAAGCTATCGGCTACACCTTC
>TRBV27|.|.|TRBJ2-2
CASSFTPYGSTGELFF
TGTGCCAGCAGTTTCACCCCCTATGGGTCCACCGGGGAGCTGTTTTTT
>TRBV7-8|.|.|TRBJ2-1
CASSLGQRGQTYNEQFF
TGTGCCAGCAGCTTAGGTCAGAGAGGACAGACCTACAATGAGCAGTTCTTC